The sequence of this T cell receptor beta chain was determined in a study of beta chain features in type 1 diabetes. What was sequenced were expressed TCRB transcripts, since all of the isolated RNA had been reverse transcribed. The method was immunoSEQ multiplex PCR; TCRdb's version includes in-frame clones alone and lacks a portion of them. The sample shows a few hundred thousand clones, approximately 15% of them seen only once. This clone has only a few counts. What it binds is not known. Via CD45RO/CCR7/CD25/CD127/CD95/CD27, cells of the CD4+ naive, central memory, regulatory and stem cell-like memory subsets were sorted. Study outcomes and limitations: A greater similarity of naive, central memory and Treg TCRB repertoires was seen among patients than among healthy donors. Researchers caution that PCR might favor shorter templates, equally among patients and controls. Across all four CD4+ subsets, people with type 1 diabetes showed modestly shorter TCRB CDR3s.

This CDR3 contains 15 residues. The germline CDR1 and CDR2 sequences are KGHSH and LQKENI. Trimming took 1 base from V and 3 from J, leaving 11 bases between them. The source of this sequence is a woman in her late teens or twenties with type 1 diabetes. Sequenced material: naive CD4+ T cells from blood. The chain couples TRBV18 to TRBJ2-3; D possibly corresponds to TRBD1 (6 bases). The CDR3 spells CASSPQGVDTDTQYF. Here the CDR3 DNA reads TGTGCCAGCTCACCACAGGGGGTTGATACAGATACGCAGTATTTT.